The clone carrying this T cell receptor beta chain was counted between two and nine times. Its target is unknown. Exclusion of a patient resulted from uncontrolled infection, other autoimmune disease, pregnancy or lactation. The source of the PBMCs was less than 12 ml of fresh peripheral blood. Amplified TCR beta CDR3 regions derived from RNA transcripts. The primer set for the first-round RT-PCR of the TCR CDR3 was HTBI. TCRdb re-analysed the multiplex PCR reads in MiXCR, keeping a single row per CDR3 protein. The sample shows more than 350,000 distinct CDR3 sequences, 14% to 15% of them seen only once. The data stem from a study of T cells in Graves' hyperthyroidism and ophthalmopathy. Study findings and constraints: A median around six months before onset, the model predicted ophthalmopathy.

Sequenced material: blood. The receptor was isolated from a woman younger than 45 with Graves' hyperthyroidism.

This CDR3 reads CASGTLWSEAFF. Written as DNA, the CDR3 is TGTGCCAGCGGGACCCTCTGGAGTGAAGCTTTCTTT. The chain combines TRBV2 with TRBJ1-1, with TRBD1 as a possible D gene (5 bases). The CDR3 totals 12 residues. V shed 8 bases and J shed 7 bases, with 14 bases lying between them. Germline CDR1 and CDR2: SNHLY and FYNNEI.